These 24 T cell receptor beta chains originate from one sample sequenced in a study of Ad26.COV2.S vaccination and SARS-CoV-2 variants. Treatment of the sample: around 19 received Ad26.COV2.S at low or high dose, single or two shots; about 5 received placebo; per-sample allocation not given. Collection of the samples took place on day 63 after the first injection of vaccine or placebo. This table comes from immunoSEQ multiplex PCR, and its TCRdb copy is limited to in-frame clones, with some not included. The sample has 400,000 or so clones; less than 90% are singletons. Sequences were derived from peripheral blood, sampled in a trial of Ad26.COV2.S vaccine versus placebo. These receptors came from a person aged 18-60 years who received the Ad26.COV2.S COVID-19 vaccine or a placebo.

The chain uses TRBV7-9 and TRBJ2-2; D remains ambiguous. Per the germline V gene, CDR1 is SEHNR and CDR2 is FQNEAQ (reference sequence). Between the trimmed V and J ends, which lost 2 bases and 5 bases, there was a span of 9 bases. The CDR3 consists of 14 residues. The DNA of the CDR3 is TGTGCCAGCAGCTTACTCCAGGTGACCGGGGAGCTGTTTTTT. This gives the protein CASSLLQVTGELFF.

As DNA, the CDR3 is TGTGCCAGCAGCCATTTTCGTCCGGATGAGCAGTTCTTC. It is translated as CASSHFRPDEQFF. The chain joins TRBV14 to TRBJ2-1, with D uncertain. This CDR3 contains 13 residues. The germline V gene has CDR1 SGHDN and CDR2 FVKESK. V gave up 3 bases and J gave up 8 bases, with 11 bases separating them.

The CDR3 protein is CAGLSYLGGYGYTF. The CDR3 nucleotides read TGTGCCGGACTGTCCTACCTCGGGGGCTATGGCTACACCTTC. The chain combines TRBV2 with TRBJ1-2, with D possibly being TRBD1 (5 bases). The CDR3 is 14 amino acids. Germline CDR1 and CDR2: SNHLY and FYNNEI. V was pared by 11 bases and J by 4 bases, with 20 bases between.

Here the CDR3 DNA reads TGTGCCAGCAGACTGGACAGCGAGTATTCACCCCTCCACTTT. Its protein is CASRLDSEYSPLHF. V is TRBV6-5 and J is TRBJ1-6, with a weak D call TRBD1 (6 bases). The ends were cut back, 6 bases at V and 8 bases at J, with 14 bases in the middle. CDR1 is MNHEY and CDR2 is SVGAGI in the germline V gene. The CDR3 length is 14 residues.

The genes are TRBV5-4 and TRBJ2-5; 8 nucleotides match TRBD1. From germline, CDR1 is SGHNT and CDR2 YYREEE (reference sequence). Trimming at V came to 4 bases and at J to 3 bases, leaving 2 bases not matched to a gene. The CDR3 is made up of 13 amino acids. The CDR3 is CASSTDREETQYF. The CDR3 nucleotides read TGTGCCAGCAGCACGGACAGGGAAGAGACCCAGTACTTC.

The gene calls are TRBV5-4 and TRBJ2-3; D possibly matches TRBD1 or TRBD2 (5 bases each). From germline, CDR1 is SGHNT and CDR2 YYREEE (reference sequence). The CDR3 has 16 amino acids. Trimming cost V 1 base and J 0 bases, with 12 bases left between them. The CDR3 protein is CASSLLTGPSTDTQYF. CDR3 DNA: TGTGCCAGCAGCTTGTTAACGGGACCCAGCACAGATACGCAGTATTTT.

Here the CDR3 DNA reads TGTGCCAGCAGCTTAGAGGGGAACTCTTACTCTGGAAACACCATATATTTT. Translated, it gives CASSLEGNSYSGNTIYF. The rearrangement uses TRBV11-2 and TRBJ1-3; no definite D call. The CDR3 contains 17 residues. Germline V gives CDR1 SGHAT, CDR2 FQNNGV. V gave up 0 bases and J gave up 0 bases, with 12 bases separating them. The full variable domain, its missing parts supplied by reference TRBV11-2 and TRBJ1-3, is EAGVAQSPRYKIIEKRQSVAFWCNPISGHATLYWYQQILGQGPKLLIQFQNNGVVDDSQLPKDRFSAERLKGVDSTLKIQPAKLEDSAVYLCASSLEGNSYSGNTIYFGEGSWLTVV.

V is TRBV7-9 and J is TRBJ2-3; D unclear. Trimming removed 5 bases from V and 3 bases from J, with 18 bases in between. The CDR3 has 16 residues. The germline CDR1 and CDR2 sequences are SEHNR and FQNEAQ (reference sequence). CDR3 nucleotides: TGTGCCAGCAGCCTTCTGACTTATGAGGTAACAGATACGCAGTATTTT. Its translation: CASSLLTYEVTDTQYF.

The chain has TRBV25-1 and TRBJ1-4; D not resolved. Trimming pared 1 base from V and 10 bases from J, leaving 19 bases between. The CDR3 is 16 amino acids. Per the germline V gene, CDR1 is MGHDK and CDR2 is SYGVNS. Here the CDR3 reads CASSESEGSMMGKLFF. The CDR3 region has the DNA TGTGCCAGCAGTGAATCTGAAGGATCAATGATGGGAAAACTGTTTTTT.

V is TRBV7-9 and J is TRBJ1-2; no firm D call. This CDR3 region has 14 residues. Germline loops: CDR1 SEHNR, CDR2 FQNEAQ (reference sequence). Deletions cut 0 bases from V and 4 bases from J, with 9 bases between. The DNA of the CDR3 is TGTGCCAGCAGCTTAGCTTCTGGGTTCTATGGCTACACCTTC. Amino acid sequence: CASSLASGFYGYTF.

The V gene is TRBV6-5, the J gene TRBJ1-5, with a weak D call TRBD1 (6 bases). Trimming took 6 bases from V and 0 from J, leaving 12 bases between them. There are 15 residues in the CDR3. Germline V gene sequence: CDR1 MNHEY, CDR2 SVGAGI. The DNA for the CDR3 is TGTGCCAGCAGGGAGACAGGTAATAGCAATCAGCCCCAGCATTTT. This codes for CASRETGNSNQPQHF.

The sample holds one count of this clone. One end of the junction is discordant with germline, which a read error may explain. The rearrangement links TRBV19 to TRBJ1-1; a weak D match, TRBD1 (6 bases). The CDR3 has 16 residues. Germline values: CDR1 LNHDA, CDR2 SQIVND (reference sequence). The CDR3 coding sequence is TGTGCCAGTTTCAAGGGGGGAATTGGATTGAAGACTGAAGCTTTCTTT. This gives the protein CASFKGGIGLKTEAFF.

The sample holds a few counts of this clone. The chain couples TRBV4-2 to TRBJ2-1; a possible D gene is TRBD2 (5 bases). Germline V lookup: CDR1 LGHNA, CDR2 YNFKEQ. The CDR3 sequence is 12 residues long. Deletions cut 0 bases from V and 12 bases from J, with 9 bases between. The CDR3 DNA reads TGTGCCAGCAGCCAAGATTCACTAGGGCAGTTCTTC. This sequence encodes CASSQDSLGQFF.

The chain uses TRBV28 and TRBJ2-3, with TRBD2 matching over 8 bases. CDR1 and CDR2 (germline): MDHEN, SYDVKM. This CDR3 is built from 14 residues. Trimming at V came to 5 bases and at J to 2 bases, leaving 3 bases not matched to a gene. CDR3 sequence (DNA): TGTGCCAGCAGTAAACTAGCGGACACAGATACGCAGTATTTT. Translating gives CASSKLADTDTQYF.

This rearrangement joins TRBV10-1 to TRBJ2-7; maybe TRBD1 (6 bases). This CDR3 comprises 14 residues. The germline V and J ends were trimmed by 5 bases and 6 bases, with 17 bases remaining between them. Per germline, CDR1 WNHNN and CDR2 SYGVQD (reference sequence). CDR3 protein: CASSSSGTPVEQYF. The CDR3, as DNA: TGCGCCAGCAGTTCTTCCGGGACACCGGTCGAGCAGTACTTC.

This clone was seen a few times. V usage is TRBV9 and J usage is TRBJ2-5, with D uncertain. This CDR3 spans 14 amino acids. V dropped 0 bases and J dropped 0 bases, with 6 bases sitting between them. Per the germline V gene, CDR1 is SGDLS and CDR2 is YYNGEE. The CDR3 bases are TGTGCCAGCAGCGTAGACGGGTACCAAGAGACCCAGTACTTC. Residues: CASSVDGYQETQYF.

This clone showed up just a few times. The chain has TRBV10-1 and TRBJ2-7; D perhaps matches TRBD1 (6 bases). The germline CDR1 and CDR2 sequences are WNHNN and SYGVQD (reference sequence). The CDR3 loop spans 13 amino acids. V lost 3 bases and J 4 bases, leaving 10 bases between the germline ends. The CDR3 loop reads CASSDGRGYEQYF. CDR3 nucleotide sequence: TGCGCCAGCAGTGACGGCAGGGGATACGAGCAGTACTTC.

Written as DNA, the CDR3 is TGTGCCAGCAGGGCACAGACGAACACTGAAGCTTTCTTT. Translation gives CASRAQTNTEAFF. This chain connects TRBV6-4 to TRBJ1-1; no definite D call. Deletions cut 6 bases from V and 1 base from J, with 9 bases between. The CDR3 sequence is 13 residues long. Per the germline V gene, CDR1 is MRHNA and CDR2 is SNTAGT.

The genes are TRBV6-6 and TRBJ1-3; 7 bases map to TRBD1. With V trimmed by 5 bases and J by 3 bases, 7 bases remained unmatched. The CDR3 is made up of 15 amino acids. Germline CDR1 and CDR2: MNHNY and SVGAGI (reference sequence). CDR3 loop: CASSPRTGGGNTIYF. DNA for the CDR3: TGTGCCAGCAGTCCTCGGACAGGCGGTGGAAACACCATATATTTT.

The CDR3 DNA reads TGTGCCAGCAGCCAAGATCCTGGGGTCAATGAGCAGTTCTTC. This translates into CASSQDPGVNEQFF. This sequence joins TRBV3-1 (or the pseudogene TRBV3-2) and TRBJ2-1; D not resolved. Trimming took off 0 bases at V and 6 bases at J, with 9 bases between the two ends. This CDR3 region has 14 residues. From germline, CDR1 is LGHDT and CDR2 YNNKEL (reference sequence).

The CDR3 coding sequence is TGCGCCAGCAGCTTGAATCCTCGGGAGCGACAAGAGACCCAGTACTTC. This translates into CASSLNPRERQETQYF. The V and J genes are TRBV5-1 and TRBJ2-5, with D possibly matching TRBD2 (6 bases). Per germline, CDR1 SGHRS and CDR2 YFSETQ. The CDR3 runs 16 residues. The V gene lost 1 base and the J gene lost 2 bases, with 15 bases spanning the gap.

The CDR3 nucleotides are TGTGCCAGCAGTTACTCTGGGCCCGGGTCCGTCTTCTTC. It translates to CASSYSGPGSVFF. This sequence joins TRBV6-5 and TRBJ2-1; the D is unclear. V was trimmed by 0 bases and J by 16 bases, leaving 16 bases between them. Germline lookup yields CDR1 MNHEY and CDR2 SVGAGI. The CDR3 consists of 13 residues.

The chain is built from TRBV29-1 and TRBJ2-2; unclear D gene. The V and J ends lost 7 bases and 1 base respectively, with 13 bases between them. This CDR3 region has 14 residues. From germline, CDR1 is SQVTM and CDR2 ANQGSEA. The CDR3 nucleotides are TGCAGCGCTAATACCGCAGGGAACACCGGGGAGCTGTTTTTT. Protein sequence: CSANTAGNTGELFF.

The chain uses TRBV10-3 and TRBJ2-1, with D possibly being TRBD1 (5 bases). Trimming shortened V by 4 bases and J by 7 bases, and 20 bases separated the two germline ends. The CDR3 consists of 16 residues. CDR1 ENHRY and CDR2 SYGVKD come from the germline V gene. The CDR3 reads CAISVDKAFLGNEQFF. The CDR3 DNA reads as TGTGCCATCAGTGTGGACAAGGCCTTCCTGGGGAATGAGCAGTTCTTC.